The sequence of this T cell receptor (beta chain) was determined in a study of blood T cell repertoires in COVID-19 (dated by TCRdb to 2020 to 2021). Concerning the study at large: For ImmuneRACE Cohort 3, a participant was defined as recovered based on two consecutive negative NP/OP PCR tests, clearance by a healthcare professional, or resolution of symptoms. Where HLA class I and class II types were available, the types were taken from metadata supplied by the sample provider, not from assay-based typing. A de-identified subject ID, COVID-19 status, age in years and sex were almost always included in the sample metadata. The dataset comprised deeply sampled blood TCRbeta repertoires from subjects exposed to, actively infected with, or recovered from COVID-19. Samples from collaborators originated in the United States, Italy and Spain and spanned both the acute and convalescent phases of COVID-19. The material from the prospective study consisted of cDNA or gDNA derived from T cells, B-cell-depleted T cells, or PBMCs. The samples were drawn from the first 160 participants of the ongoing ImmuneRACE study and from 950 to 1,500 subjects provided by 6 global collaborators. The repertoires were made available in a free public database intended to serve as a resource for research on the immune response to SARS-CoV-2.

This clone was observed a single time. Which antigen it targets is not known. Per-base quality was not reported, and no clone a single base away is much larger than it. In the prospective study, participants were about 18 to 89 years old, resided in approximately 22 geographic areas of the United States, and were enrolled through a virtual design. To assign participants to cohorts, the prospective study relied on clinical history that participants themselves reported in a screening survey and a study questionnaire. Mobile phlebotomists in the prospective study collected whole blood, serum and a nasopharyngeal or oropharyngeal swab from every participant. Participants in the prospective study had the option to provide additional blood draws and questionnaires over a roughly 2-month period. Before DNA extraction, prospective study blood samples were shipped either frozen or at room temperature. The study at large found these results: How much clinical and demographic metadata was included differed by source and by participant, and the metadata was provided uncurated.

Trimming accounts for 3 bases at V and 0 bases at J, while the number of junction bases matched to no gene is 2. The CDR3, from cysteine to phenylalanine, totals 15 residues. The entry retains the CDR3 DNA only, 45 bases that are in frame from base 1. From a lookup of the germline V gene, CDR1 and CDR2 are SGHAT and FQNNGV. The immunoSEQ Assay, a bias-controlled multiplex PCR, was used to amplify TCRbeta CDR3 regions from genomic DNA. On the authors' methods: The number of nucleated cells in each sample was estimated by amplification of reference gene primers within the assay. To quantify the absolute abundance of each unique TCRbeta CDR3 rearrangement, sequence reads were collapsed and filtered. For each sample, productive Simpson clonality was calculated as the square root of Simpson's diversity index over productive rearrangements. TCRdb obtained this table from immuneACCESS and retained in-frame rearrangements with V and J assigned. These tables miss some clones; where compared with another copy, unresolved V genes account for less than half of the shortfall, and the remainder is unexplained. V, J and clone size were drawn from that table, and D and trimming were deduced from the DNA. For this sample the table gives 200,000 to 250,000 clones, of which 86% were detected only once. 2.5% to 3.5% of the sample is held by the ten biggest clonotypes.

The chain is encoded by TRBV11-2 joined to TRBJ2-1; 7 of the junction bases match TRBD1. This sequence originates from a woman aged 45 to 65 in a cohort exposed to, infected with or recovered from COVID-19 (not recorded which). The sequencing sample was made of PBMCs or T cells enriched from blood (not recorded which). The CDR3 here reads CASSFNRGSYNEQFF. The DNA reads as follows: TGTGCCAGCAGCTTCAACAGGGGCTCCTACAATGAGCAGTTCTTC.